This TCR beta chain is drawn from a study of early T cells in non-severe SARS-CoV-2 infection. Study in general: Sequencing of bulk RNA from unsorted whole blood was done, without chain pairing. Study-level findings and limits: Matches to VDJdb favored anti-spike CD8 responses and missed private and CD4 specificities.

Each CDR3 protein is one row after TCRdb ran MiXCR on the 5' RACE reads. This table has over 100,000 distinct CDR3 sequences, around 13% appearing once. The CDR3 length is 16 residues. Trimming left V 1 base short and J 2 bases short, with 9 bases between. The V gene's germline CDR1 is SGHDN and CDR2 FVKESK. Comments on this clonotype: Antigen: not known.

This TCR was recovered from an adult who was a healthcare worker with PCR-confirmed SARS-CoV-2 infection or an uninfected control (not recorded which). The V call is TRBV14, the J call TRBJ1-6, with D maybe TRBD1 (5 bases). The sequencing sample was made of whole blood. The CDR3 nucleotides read TGTGCCAGCAGCCAAGCGGGACGAACCTATAATTCACCCCTCCACTTT. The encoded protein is CASSQAGRTYNSPLHF.